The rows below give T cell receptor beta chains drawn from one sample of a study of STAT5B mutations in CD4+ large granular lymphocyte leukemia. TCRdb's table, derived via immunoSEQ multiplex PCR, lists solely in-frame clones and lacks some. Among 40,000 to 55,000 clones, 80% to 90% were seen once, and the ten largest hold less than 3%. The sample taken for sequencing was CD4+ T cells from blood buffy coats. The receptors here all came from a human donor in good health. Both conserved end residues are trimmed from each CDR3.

cdr3_aa: ASSSTTRGTGELF
j_call: TRBJ2-2
v_call: TRBV7-3

cdr3_aa: ASSGRTGVVTISNQPQH
j_call: TRBJ1-5
v_call: TRBV19

cdr3_aa: ASSSGQGAYNEQF
j_call: TRBJ2-1
v_call: TRBV7-9

cdr3_aa: ASSRALAGAVYEQY
j_call: TRBJ2-7
v_call: TRBV18

cdr3_aa: ASSLDPLGEKLF
j_call: TRBJ1-4
v_call: TRBV5-4

cdr3_aa: ASSPTGRYEQF
j_call: TRBJ2-1
v_call: TRBV18

cdr3_aa: ASTQGDRFYYGYT
j_call: TRBJ1-2
v_call: TRBV28

cdr3_aa: ASSQDRGGSRARGFLEYEQY
j_call: TRBJ2-7
v_call: TRBV14

cdr3_aa: ASSPRTADPGKLF
j_call: TRBJ1-4
v_call: TRBV7-9

cdr3_aa: ASSQAWGKNIQY
j_call: TRBJ2-4
v_call: TRBV14

cdr3_aa: SVVRWTGQDRYT
j_call: TRBJ1-2
v_call: TRBV29-1

cdr3_aa: ASSSNRGGEAF
j_call: TRBJ1-1
v_call: TRBV19

cdr3_aa: SVEAQGGDTQY
j_call: TRBJ2-3
v_call: TRBV29-1

cdr3_aa: ASSLGLASTDTQY
j_call: TRBJ2-3
v_call: TRBV7-7

cdr3_aa: ASGDSETQY
j_call: TRBJ2-5
v_call: TRBV7-9

cdr3_aa: ATSRGASGSTEQF
j_call: TRBJ2-1
v_call: TRBV15

cdr3_aa: ASSQDTGYLPTDTQY
j_call: TRBJ2-3
v_call: TRBV4-1

cdr3_aa: ASSSHRASGNYEQY
j_call: TRBJ2-7
v_call: TRBV7-2

cdr3_aa: ASSLTSDTYEQY
j_call: TRBJ2-7
v_call: TRBV6-5

cdr3_aa: ASREQGPNEKLF
j_call: TRBJ1-4
v_call: TRBV5-1

cdr3_aa: ASATSGYNTGELF
j_call: TRBJ2-2
v_call: TRBV19

cdr3_aa: ASSMNLAGDKLF
j_call: TRBJ2-2
v_call: TRBV19

cdr3_aa: ASSRNSTANTEAF
j_call: TRBJ1-1
v_call: TRBV6-5

cdr3_aa: ASSEDGQGGTDTQY
j_call: TRBJ2-3
v_call: TRBV2

cdr3_aa: ASSGTGADYGYT
j_call: TRBJ1-2
v_call: TRBV6-1

cdr3_aa: ASSRGTLETQY
j_call: TRBJ2-5
v_call: TRBV14

cdr3_aa: ATSVRTSGAYEQY
j_call: TRBJ2-7
v_call: TRBV15

cdr3_aa: AWSKWQSLSYEQY
j_call: TRBJ2-7
v_call: TRBV30

cdr3_aa: ASSPLASGTTGELF
j_call: TRBJ2-2
v_call: TRBV27

cdr3_aa: ASSLGGGYEQY
j_call: TRBJ2-7
v_call: TRBV11-3

cdr3_aa: ASSARTGGDYGYT
j_call: TRBJ1-2
v_call: TRBV6-1

cdr3_aa: ASRRQGTNYEQY
j_call: TRBJ2-7
v_call: TRBV27

cdr3_aa: ASSLYMNTEAF
j_call: TRBJ1-1
v_call: TRBV7-8

cdr3_aa: ASSLTSGINTDTQY
j_call: TRBJ2-3
v_call: TRBV5-4

cdr3_aa: ASSPPWAGGGYEQY
j_call: TRBJ2-7
v_call: TRBV7-2

cdr3_aa: ASSLARTDGGELF
j_call: TRBJ2-2
v_call: TRBV7-2

cdr3_aa: ASSGLAGAETQY
j_call: TRBJ2-5
v_call: TRBV27

cdr3_aa: ASSPDPLADNEQF
j_call: TRBJ2-1
v_call: TRBV7-8

cdr3_aa: ATSRDRQGLEKLF
j_call: TRBJ1-4
v_call: TRBV15

cdr3_aa: ASSLAGGPSYEQY
j_call: TRBJ2-7
v_call: TRBV7-2

cdr3_aa: ASSDSGRVLETQY
j_call: TRBJ2-5
v_call: TRBV2

cdr3_aa: ASSQEWRLSANEQF
j_call: TRBJ2-1
v_call: TRBV4-2

cdr3_aa: AWSVGLSGNPDTQY
j_call: TRBJ2-3
v_call: TRBV30

cdr3_aa: ASSYSGQGRGGELF
j_call: TRBJ2-2
v_call: TRBV6-6

cdr3_aa: ASSPGLREQF
j_call: TRBJ2-1
v_call: TRBV28

cdr3_aa: ASSVVRENTEAF
j_call: TRBJ1-1
v_call: TRBV9

cdr3_aa: ASSMGGFFSGANVLT
j_call: TRBJ2-6
v_call: TRBV5-1

cdr3_aa: ASSQDSRPNTEAF
j_call: TRBJ1-1
v_call: TRBV14

cdr3_aa: ASSQGTLTKGETQY
j_call: TRBJ2-5
v_call: TRBV4-3

cdr3_aa: ASSSGHSGSYNEQF
j_call: TRBJ2-1
v_call: TRBV11-3

cdr3_aa: ASSLSSGHYEQY
j_call: TRBJ2-7
v_call: TRBV7-8

cdr3_aa: ASSHGGGDYGYT
j_call: TRBJ1-2
v_call: TRBV4-1

cdr3_aa: ASSEVPDRNTEAF
j_call: TRBJ1-1
v_call: TRBV6-1

cdr3_aa: SVGGLDRGREAF
j_call: TRBJ1-1
v_call: TRBV29-1

cdr3_aa: ASSRGTGDGYT
j_call: TRBJ1-2
v_call: TRBV7-3